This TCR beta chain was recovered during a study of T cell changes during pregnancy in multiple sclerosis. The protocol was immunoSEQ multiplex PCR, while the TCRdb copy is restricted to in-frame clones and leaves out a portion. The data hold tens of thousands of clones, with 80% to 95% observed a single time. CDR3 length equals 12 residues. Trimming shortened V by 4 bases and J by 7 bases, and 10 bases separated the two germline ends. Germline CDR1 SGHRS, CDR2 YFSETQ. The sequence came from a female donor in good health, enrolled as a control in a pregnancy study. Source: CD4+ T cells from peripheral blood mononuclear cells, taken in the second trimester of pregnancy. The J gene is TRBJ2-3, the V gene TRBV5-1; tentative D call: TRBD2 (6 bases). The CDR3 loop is CASSLSGHTQYF. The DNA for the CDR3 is TGCGCCAGCAGCCTTAGCGGCCATACGCAGTATTTT. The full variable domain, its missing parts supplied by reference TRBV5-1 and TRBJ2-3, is KAGVTQTPRYLIKTRGQQVTLSCSPISGHRSVSWYQQTPGQGLQFLFEYFSETQRNKGNFPGRFSGRQFSNSRSEMNVSTLELGDSALYLCASSLSGHTQYFGPGTRLTVL.